Below are 15 T cell receptor beta chains sequenced from a single sample in a study of precursors of human CD4 cytotoxic T cells. The bulk UMI libraries came from four sorted CD4+ memory subsets, including IL-7R-high and IL-7R-negative TEMRA. TCRdb independently ran MiXCR on the reads; one entry per CDR3 protein. The table has hundreds of distinct CDR3 sequences, around 16% seen once. Material: memory CD4+ T cells from blood (PBMCs). The receptor set was obtained from a human donor in good health.

This clonotype has only a few counts. The V and J genes are TRBV5-5 and TRBJ1-5; D possibly corresponds to TRBD1 (6 bases). Germline V gives CDR1 SGHKS, CDR2 YYEKEE (reference sequence). CDR3 length: 16 residues. V lost 0 bases, J lost 0 bases, and 10 bases lay in between. The CDR3 DNA reads TGTGCCAGCAGCTTGGGGGGGGCTTATAGCAATCAGCCCCAGCATTTT. Protein sequence: CASSLGGAYSNQPQHF.

As regards this clonotype: A much larger clone lies one base from this, so it may be a read error. The chain has TRBV5-1 and TRBJ2-7; no clear D gene. Germline assignment: CDR1 SGHRS and CDR2 YFSETQ. The CDR3 length is 14 residues. With 0 bases removed from V and 0 bases from J, the gap between germline ends came to 7 bases. CDR3 sequence reads: CASSLDPLSYEQYV. The CDR3 DNA sequence: TGCGCCAGCAGCTTGGACCCTCTCTCCTACGAGCAGTACGTC.

By share of the sample, this clonotype is large. CDR3 residues: CASSAWTVTTGELFF. The CDR3 coding sequence is TGTGCCAGCAGCGCGTGGACGGTTACCACCGGGGAGCTGTTTTTT. The rearrangement joins TRBV7-8 to TRBJ2-2; D is unresolved. Germline V CDR1 and CDR2: SGHVS, FQNEAQ. CDR3 size: 15 residues. V shed 5 bases and J shed 4 bases, with 14 bases lying between them.

The gene calls are TRBV11-2 and TRBJ2-2, with D perhaps matching TRBD1 or TRBD2 (5 bases each). Trimming shortened V by 5 bases and J by 7 bases, and 20 bases separated the two germline ends. Germline lookup yields CDR1 SGHAT and CDR2 FQNNGV. The CDR3 totals 16 residues. CDR3 sequence: CASSPPGITRGGELFF. Written as DNA, the CDR3 is TGTGCCAGCAGCCCCCCAGGGATTACACGGGGCGGGGAGCTGTTTTTT.

This clonotype showed up just a few times. CDR3 nucleotide sequence: TGTGCCAGTAGTATAGAACAGCCTGTGAACACTGAAGCTTTCTTT. This gives the protein CASSIEQPVNTEAFF. The gene calls are TRBV19 and TRBJ1-1; no firm D call. Trimming shortened V by 0 bases and J by 0 bases, and 8 bases separated the two germline ends. Germline CDR1 LNHDA, CDR2 SQIVND (reference sequence). This CDR3 contains 15 residues.

This clonotype is labeled large. The chain couples TRBV20-1 to TRBJ2-5; no clear D. CDR1 and CDR2 (germline): DFQATT, SNEGSKA (reference sequence). V gave up 0 bases and J gave up 1 base, with 6 bases separating them. The CDR3 sequence is 13 residues long. The CDR3, as DNA: TGCAGTGCTAGAGATCCCAGCCAAGAGACCCAGTACTTC. This codes for CSARDPSQETQYF.

In its sample, this clonotype is large. The chain recombines TRBV9 with TRBJ2-7; D is unclear. This CDR3 is 15 amino acids long. Trimming left V 4 bases short and J 0 bases short, with 14 bases between. Germline values: CDR1 SGDLS, CDR2 YYNGEE. DNA for the CDR3: TGTGCCAGCAGCCCCAATCGGCGGAGCTCCTACGAGCAGTACTTC. As protein: CASSPNRRSSYEQYF.

This clonotype was counted only a few times. The chain couples TRBV5-4 to TRBJ1-1; possible D gene TRBD1, 5 bases. The CDR3 is 13 amino acids. V gave up 1 base and J gave up 6 bases, with 10 bases separating them. The germline V gene has CDR1 SGHNT and CDR2 YYREEE (reference sequence). The CDR3 is CASSLPGPAEAFF. The CDR3 DNA reads as TGTGCCAGCAGCTTGCCGGGACCGGCTGAAGCTTTCTTT. Based on the CDR3 plus reference TRBV5-4 and TRBJ1-1, the full variable domain is ETGVTQSPTHLIKTRGQQVTLRCSSQSGHNTVSWYQQALGQGPQFIFQYYREEENGRGNFPPRFSGLQFPNYSSELNVNALELDDSALYLCASSLPGPAEAFFGQGTRLTVV.

In its sample, this clonotype is large (0.1 to 1%). The chain is built from TRBV19 and TRBJ2-1, with 12 nucleotides matching TRBD1. CDR3 length: 16 amino acids. Germline CDR1 and CDR2: LNHDA and SQIVND (reference sequence). V was clipped by 7 bases and J by 9 bases; unmatched bases: 13. The CDR3 region has the DNA TGTGCCAGTACCCCCCCCCCGGGACAGGGGGCGGGTGAGCAGTTCTTC. It codes for CASTPPPGQGAGEQFF.

To note about this clonotype: Compared with germline, one end of the junction differs, possibly owing to a read error. The chain has TRBV5-1 and TRBJ1-4; D remains unclear. Germline V lookup: CDR1 SGHRS, CDR2 YFSETQ. The CDR3 is 16 amino acids. The chain's CDR3 is CASSVVAGTTNEKLFF. In nucleotides, the CDR3 is TGCGCCAGCAGCGTGGTGGCAGGTACAACTAATGAAAAACTGTTCTTT.

This clonotype was observed a handful of times. The rearrangement uses TRBV7-2 and TRBJ2-7; unclear D gene. Germline V gene data show CDR1 as SGHTA and CDR2 as FQGNSA. V shed 2 bases and J shed 6 bases, with 8 bases lying between them. This CDR3 comprises 12 residues. CDR3 region: CASSLSVAEQYF. CDR3 DNA sequence: TGTGCCAGCAGCTTAAGCGTGGCCGAGCAGTACTTC.

This clonotype is large in the sample. The chain employs TRBV20-1 and TRBJ1-1; no clear D gene. V gave up 5 bases and J gave up 0 bases, with 10 bases separating them. Germline V CDR1 and CDR2: DFQATT, SNEGSKA (reference sequence). The CDR3 spans 13 residues. As DNA, the CDR3 is TGCAGTGCTGCACGGGATTTGAACACTGAAGCTTTCTTT. It translates to CSAARDLNTEAFF.

Within the sample, this clonotype is large. This sequence joins TRBV4-3 and TRBJ2-2, with 8 bases fitting TRBD1. The CDR3 extends over 17 amino acids. In germline, CDR1 is LGHNA, CDR2 YSLEER. The junction had 11 bases not matched to a gene; V was cut back by 1 base and J by 7 bases. CDR3 loop: CASSQVGAGQVFGELFF. The CDR3, as DNA: TGCGCCAGCAGCCAAGTTGGGGCGGGACAGGTGTTCGGGGAGCTGTTTTTT.

The chain joins TRBV5-1 to TRBJ2-1; 13 bases align to TRBD2. Germline V gene data show CDR1 as SGHRS and CDR2 as YFSETQ. J was trimmed by 10 bases and V by 4 bases; bases with no gene match: 11. The CDR3 is 16 amino acids. The CDR3 bases are TGCGCCAGCAGCACCGCTACTAGCGGGAGGGCTGAAGAGCAGTTCTTC. Translating gives CASSTATSGRAEEQFF.

This clonotype was counted only a few times. The rearrangement links TRBV5-1 to TRBJ1-4; maybe TRBD1 (6 bases). There are 14 residues in the CDR3. V was trimmed by 0 bases and J by 7 bases, leaving 10 bases between them. Germline V gives CDR1 SGHRS, CDR2 YFSETQ. The CDR3 loop is CASSLDPRGEKLFF. In DNA, the CDR3 is TGCGCCAGCAGCTTGGACCCCAGGGGTGAAAAACTGTTTTTT.